The TCR beta chain under discussion was sequenced for a study of cytomegalovirus exposure and HLA in healthy donors. Study-level findings and limits: In a later analysis, most CMV-associated TCR beta chains appeared HLA-restricted.

The CDR3 runs to 16 residues. Trimming left V 0 bases short and J 2 bases short, with 11 bases between. Germline assignment: CDR1 MGHRA and CDR2 YSYEKL. PCR used 60 Vbeta primers and 13 Jbeta primers. The method was immunoSEQ multiplex PCR; TCRdb's version includes in-frame clones alone and lacks a portion of them. The sample yields about 190,000 clones, approximately 70% seen once. In this sample, this clone turned up a few times. Its antigen is currently unknown. This TCR was recovered from a woman aged 25 to 39 in good health and CMV-seropositive. The chain couples TRBV4-1 to TRBJ2-1, with D perhaps TRBD2 (6 bases). Material: PBMCs. The CDR3 here is CASSQDELAPYNEQFF. The DNA for the CDR3 is TGCGCCAGCAGCCAAGATGAGCTAGCGCCCTACAATGAGCAGTTCTTC.